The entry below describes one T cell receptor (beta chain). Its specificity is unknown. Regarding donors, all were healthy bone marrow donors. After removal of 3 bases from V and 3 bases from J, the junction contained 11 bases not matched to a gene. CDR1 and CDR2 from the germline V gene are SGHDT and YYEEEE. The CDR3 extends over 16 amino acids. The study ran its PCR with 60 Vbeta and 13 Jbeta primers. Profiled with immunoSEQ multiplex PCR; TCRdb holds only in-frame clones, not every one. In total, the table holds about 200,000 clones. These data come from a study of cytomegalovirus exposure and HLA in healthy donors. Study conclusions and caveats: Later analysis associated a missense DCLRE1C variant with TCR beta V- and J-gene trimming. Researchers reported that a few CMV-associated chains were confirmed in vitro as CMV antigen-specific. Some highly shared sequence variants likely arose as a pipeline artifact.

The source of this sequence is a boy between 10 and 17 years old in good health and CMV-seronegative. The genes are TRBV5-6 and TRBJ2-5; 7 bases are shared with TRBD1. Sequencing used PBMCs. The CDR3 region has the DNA TGTGCCAGCAGCTCAGACAGGGTGTGGTTGGAAGAGACCCAGTACTTC. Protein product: CASSSDRVWLEETQYF.